Below are 17 T cell receptor beta chains sequenced from a single sample in a study of T cells in Graves' hyperthyroidism and ophthalmopathy. Amplification yielded TCR beta CDR3 regions, with RNA transcripts as the source. First-round RT-PCR targeting the TCR CDR3 was performed with the HTBI primer set. MiXCR, applied by TCRdb to the multiplex PCR reads, yields one record per CDR3 protein. Of around 660,000 distinct CDR3 sequences listed, 45% are singletons. The sequenced material came from peripheral blood or thyroid tissue (not recorded which). These receptors were collected from an adult man with Graves' disease, either hyperthyroidism or ophthalmopathy (not recorded which).

This clonotype was counted only a few times. This rearrangement joins TRBV20-1 to TRBJ2-5, with TRBD1 matching over 7 bases. After removal of 3 bases from V and 2 bases from J, the junction contained 9 bases not matched to a gene. CDR1 and CDR2 from the germline V gene are DFQATT and SNEGSKA (reference sequence). The length of the CDR3 is 15 residues. The CDR3 nucleotides read TGCAGTGCTAGGGGTCACACAGGGGTACAAGAGACCCAGTACTTC. Protein: CSARGHTGVQETQYF.

The rearrangement links TRBV29-1 to TRBJ2-5, with D possibly being TRBD2 (6 bases). CDR1 and CDR2 (germline): SQVTM, ANQGSEA. This CDR3 is built from 10 residues. The CDR3 protein is CSGGASTQYF. The CDR3 DNA is TGCAGTGGAGGGGCTAGCACCCAGTACTTC.

The chain couples TRBV20-1 to TRBJ2-7, with D tentatively TRBD1 (7 bases). Germline values: CDR1 DFQATT, CDR2 SNEGSKA (reference sequence). The CDR3 consists of 15 residues. V lost 5 bases and J lost 0, with 17 bases in between. The chain's CDR3 is CSADAGQSPSYEQYF. The CDR3 DNA sequence: TGCAGTGCTGACGCGGGACAGTCACCCTCCTACGAGCAGTACTTC.

This clonotype was counted once. A read error may explain this, as a much larger clone is one base away. The chain recombines TRBV24-1 with TRBJ1-5; TRBD1 agrees at 8 bases. Germline assignment: CDR1 KGHDR and CDR2 SFDVKD. This CDR3 comprises 15 residues. CDR3 in amino acids: CATSRGQVSNLPQHF. CDR3 coding DNA: TGTGCCACCAGCCGGGGACAGGTTAGCAATCTGCCCCAGCATTTT.

CDR3 bases: TGCAGCGTTGAAGGTCTAGGGGGCGAAGAGACCCAGTACTTC. Residues: CSVEGLGGEETQYF. V usage is TRBV29-1 and J usage is TRBJ2-5; 7 nucleotides agree with TRBD1. Germline-derived CDR1 and CDR2 are SQVTM and ANQGSEA. This CDR3 contains 14 residues. J gave up 3 bases and V 1 base, and 5 bases lay outside the gene matches.

In nucleotides, the CDR3 is TGCAGTGCTAGAAGGCAGAGAAATGAAAAACTGTTTTTT. It encodes CSARRQRNEKLFF. This rearrangement joins TRBV20-1 to TRBJ1-4; the D is unclear. This CDR3 spans 13 amino acids. Germline V CDR1 and CDR2: DFQATT, SNEGSKA (reference sequence). With 2 bases removed from V and 5 bases from J, the gap between germline ends came to 9 bases.

The genes are TRBV7-2 and TRBJ1-2; no clear D. Trimming left V 9 bases short and J 8 bases short, with 28 bases between. CDR3 length: 16 amino acids. Germline V gene lookup returns CDR1 SGHTA and CDR2 FQGNSA. The CDR3: CASSVEPRIGLGGYTF. The CDR3 bases are TGTGCCAGTAGTGTCGAACCAAGGATCGGTCTGGGAGGCTACACCTTC.

This clonotype has more than one count but fewer than ten. The CDR3 loop reads CASSTQRGETYEQYF. In nucleotides, the CDR3 is TGTGCCAGCAGCACCCAGCGGGGGGAGACCTACGAGCAGTACTTC. This chain links TRBV7-9 with TRBJ2-7; 9 bases fit TRBD2. The CDR3 contains 15 residues. In germline, CDR1 is SEHNR, CDR2 FQNEAQ (reference sequence). V shed 5 bases and J 2 bases; nucleotides not matched to a gene: 7.

Only a few counts were recorded for this clonotype. The rearrangement links TRBV6-1 to TRBJ1-3, with D perhaps matching TRBD1 (6 bases). Per germline, CDR1 MNHNS and CDR2 SASEGT. Trimming left V 7 bases short and J 4 bases short, with 14 bases between. This CDR3 is 14 amino acids long. CDR3 nucleotides: TGTGCCAGCATGGCTTGGACAGCCGGAAACACCATATATTTT. Its protein product is CASMAWTAGNTIYF.

This clonotype has a handful of counts. CDR3 in amino acids: CASSLKEAGAFSAEAFF. The DNA of the CDR3 is TGTGCCAGCAGCTTAAAAGAAGCAGGGGCCTTTTCCGCTGAAGCTTTCTTT. The J gene is TRBJ1-1, the V gene TRBV7-8; TRBD1 is a possible D gene (6 bases). Trimming removed 2 bases at V and 6 bases at J, with 22 bases between. This CDR3 contains 17 residues. Germline V gene lookup returns CDR1 SGHVS and CDR2 FQNEAQ.

This clonotype was found a few times. This chain links TRBV7-9 with TRBJ1-1, with TRBD1 as a possible D gene (6 bases). The ends were cut back, 5 bases at V and 0 bases at J, with 13 bases in the middle. CDR1 is SEHNR, CDR2 FQNEAQ, per germline (reference sequence). The CDR3 length is 15 residues. CDR3: CASSPLDRLNTEAFF. The DNA of the CDR3 is TGTGCCAGCAGCCCCTTGGACAGATTGAACACTGAAGCTTTCTTT.

The chain has TRBV7-9 and TRBJ1-1; D remains unclear. The CDR3 runs 13 residues. CDR1 and CDR2 (germline): SEHNR, FQNEAQ (reference sequence). The germline V and J ends were trimmed by 9 bases and 4 bases, with 15 bases remaining between them. The CDR3 here is CASGQSRITEAFF. CDR3 bases: TGTGCCAGTGGGCAGTCCCGGATCACTGAAGCTTTCTTT.

This clonotype occurred many times. The V call is TRBV29-1, the J call TRBJ1-2; D not certain. This CDR3 comprises 13 residues. Germline values: CDR1 SQVTM, CDR2 ANQGSEA. V was shortened by 3 bases and J by 3 bases, with 11 bases between the two germline ends. The CDR3 sequence: CSVDLGEDYGYTF. The CDR3 DNA reads TGCAGCGTTGATCTCGGGGAGGACTATGGCTACACCTTC.

This clonotype appeared a few times. This CDR3 is missing its conserved last phenylalanine or tryptophan, likely due to a read error. The limits of the CDR3 on the DNA are not certain, so only TCRdb's listed CDR3 is given. The chain recombines TRBV5-8 with TRBJ2-5; TRBD1 was called by the table and not checked on the DNA. The germline V gene encodes CDR1 SGHTS and CDR2 YDEGEE. The CDR3 adds up to 10 amino acids, both ends counted. The chain's CDR3 is CASSTRLRGD.

This rearrangement joins TRBV20-1 to TRBJ1-6; possibly TRBD1 for D (5 bases). Germline CDR1 and CDR2: DFQATT and SNEGSKA (reference sequence). The germline V and J ends were trimmed by 7 bases and 5 bases, with 12 bases remaining between them. This CDR3 spans 13 amino acids. The CDR3 protein is CSVSTGDNSPLHF. The DNA of the CDR3 is TGCAGTGTTTCGACGGGGGATAATTCACCCCTCCACTTT.

About this clonotype itself: The junction differs from germline at one of its ends, possibly a read error. The chain links TRBV6-1 to TRBJ2-7; perhaps TRBD2 as D (5 bases). The CDR3 is 12 amino acids. The germline V gene encodes CDR1 MNHNS and CDR2 SASEGT. This CDR3 reads CATSEPGYEQYF. CDR3 DNA sequence: TGTGCCACCAGTGAACCGGGGTACGAGCAGTACTTC.

The chain carries TRBV29-1 and TRBJ2-7; 7 bases line up with TRBD1. CDR1 is SQVTM and CDR2 is ANQGSEA in the germline V gene. CDR3 length equals 12 residues. V shed 8 bases and J 4 bases; nucleotides not matched to a gene: 8. The CDR3 is CSPIPGGYEQYF. CDR3 nucleotides: TGCAGCCCCATCCCAGGGGGTTACGAGCAGTACTTC.